The 29 T cell receptor beta chains given below trace back to one sample, sequenced in a study of blood T cell repertoires in COVID-19. Libraries were prepared by immunoSEQ multiplex PCR; TCRdb keeps only in-frame clonotypes and omits some of them. The sample has approximately 190,000 clones; around 80% are singletons. The sequenced material came from peripheral blood. The receptor source for this set is a young man with active or convalescent COVID-19.

This clone was detected only once. This chain joins TRBV6-2 or TRBV6-3 and TRBJ1-2; 10 positions match TRBD1. Germline assignment: CDR1 MNHEY and CDR2 SVGEGT. The CDR3 contains 16 residues. V shed 0 bases and J 2 bases; nucleotides not matched to a gene: 3. This chain's CDR3 is CASSYSDRGVNYGYTF. Here the CDR3 DNA reads TGTGCCAGCAGTTACTCGGACAGGGGGGTCAACTATGGCTACACCTTC.

This clone was seen once. The chain is built from TRBV19 and TRBJ1-4; 10 bases align to TRBD1. CDR3 length: 16 residues. J was trimmed by 6 bases and V by 3 bases; bases with no gene match: 7. CDR1 and CDR2 from the germline V gene are LNHDA and SQIVND (reference sequence). CDR3 sequence (DNA): TGTGCCAGTAGTATCCCGTCCGGGACAGGGGATGAAAAACTGTTTTTT. The encoded protein is CASSIPSGTGDEKLFF. Full variable domain (rest looked up from reference TRBV19 and TRBJ1-4): DGGITQSPKYLFRKEGQNVTLSCEQNLNHDAMYWYRQDPGQGLRLIYYSQIVNDFQKGDIAEGYSVSREKKESFPLTVTSAQKNPTAFYLCASSIPSGTGDEKLFFGSGTQLSVL.

The rearrangement links TRBV9 to TRBJ1-2; TRBD1 agrees at 8 bases. This CDR3 comprises 13 residues. J was trimmed by 6 bases and V by 4 bases; bases with no gene match: 5. Germline V CDR1 and CDR2: SGDLS, YYNGEE. DNA of the CDR3: TGTGCCAGCAGCACCCGACAGGGGCATGGCTACACCTTC. Translation: CASSTRQGHGYTF.

CDR3: CASSSQNSGRESNQPQHF. The CDR3 bases are TGCGCCAGCAGCTCACAGAACTCGGGTCGGGAAAGCAATCAGCCCCAGCATTTT. This chain links TRBV5-1 with TRBJ1-5; no clear D gene. Germline-derived CDR1 and CDR2 are SGHRS and YFSETQ. Trimming cost V 3 bases and J 1 base, with 20 bases left between them. This CDR3 has 18 residues.

The chain uses TRBV19 and TRBJ1-1; 8 nucleotides match TRBD1. Germline V gene sequence: CDR1 LNHDA, CDR2 SQIVND (reference sequence). Trimming cost V 5 bases and J 5 bases; bases outside gene matches: 4. The CDR3 is 13 residues long. The DNA of the CDR3 is TGTGCCAGTAGTGCAGGGGGCTGGACTGAAGCTTTCTTT. This encodes CASSAGGWTEAFF. The full variable domain, rest sourced from reference TRBV19 and TRBJ1-1, is DGGITQSPKYLFRKEGQNVTLSCEQNLNHDAMYWYRQDPGQGLRLIYYSQIVNDFQKGDIAEGYSVSREKKESFPLTVTSAQKNPTAFYLCASSAGGWTEAFFGQGTRLTVV.

This clone appeared a few times. The V and J genes are TRBV6-5 and TRBJ1-1; TRBD1 matches 8 bases. CDR3 size: 13 residues. J was trimmed by 4 bases and V by 6 bases; bases with no gene match: 4. Germline CDR1 MNHEY, CDR2 SVGAGI. The CDR3 region has the DNA TGTGCCAGCAGCCAGGGGGCGGGCACTGAAGCTTTCTTT. As protein: CASSQGAGTEAFF.

The CDR3 sequence: CATSRDRGRVGEAFF. CDR3 DNA sequence: TGTGCCACCAGCAGGGACAGGGGGCGGGTGGGTGAAGCTTTCTTT. The rearrangement links TRBV15 to TRBJ1-1; 11 bases match TRBD1. Per the germline V gene, CDR1 is LNHNV and CDR2 is YYDKDF (reference sequence). The CDR3 has 15 residues. Trimming took 3 bases from V and 7 from J; bases not matched to a gene: 7.

The chain links TRBV2 to TRBJ2-2; weak D call: TRBD2 (6 bases). Germline CDR1 SNHLY, CDR2 FYNNEI. The CDR3 covers 14 residues. V was shortened by 6 bases and J by 1 base, with 9 bases between the two germline ends. CDR3 amino acids: CASSGTGNTGELFF. The CDR3 nucleotides are TGTGCCAGCAGCGGGACTGGGAACACCGGGGAGCTGTTTTTT.

J is TRBJ1-1 and V is TRBV7-9; possibly TRBD1 for D (6 bases). Germline V CDR1 and CDR2: SEHNR, FQNEAQ (reference sequence). Trimming left V 3 bases short and J 4 bases short, with 9 bases between. This CDR3 region has 13 residues. CDR3 in amino acids: CASSFGGLTEAFF. DNA for the CDR3: TGTGCCAGCAGCTTCGGGGGGCTCACTGAAGCTTTCTTT.

This clone came up many times. This rearrangement joins TRBV13 to TRBJ1-1; D uncertain. V lost 2 bases, J lost 8 bases, and 6 bases lay in between. The CDR3 loop spans 11 amino acids. Germline lookup yields CDR1 PRHDT and CDR2 FYEKMQ (reference sequence). This CDR3 is CASSLNSEAFF. The CDR3, as DNA: TGTGCCAGCAGCTTAAACAGCGAAGCTTTCTTT. The variable domain in full, completed from reference TRBV13 and TRBJ1-1, reads AAGVIQSPRHLIKEKRETATLKCYPIPRHDTVYWYQQGPGQDPQFLISFYEKMQSDKGSIPDRFSAQQFSDYHSELNMSSLELGDSALYFCASSLNSEAFFGQGTRLTVV.

V gene TRBV6-5 combines with J gene TRBJ2-2; TRBD2 matches at 7 bases. Unmatched junction bases numbered 9, after V lost 2 bases and J lost 6 bases. This CDR3 comprises 16 residues. Looked up from germline, CDR1 is MNHEY and CDR2 is SVGAGI. In DNA, the CDR3 is TGTGCCAGCAGTTACGAAACGGGGGGACGGGCCGGGGAGCTGTTTTTT. Translating it yields CASSYETGGRAGELFF.

This sequence joins TRBV4-1 and TRBJ2-7; D possibly corresponds to TRBD1 (5 bases). This CDR3 is 16 amino acids long. Germline lookup yields CDR1 MGHRA and CDR2 YSYEKL. Trimming took 0 bases from V and 1 from J, leaving 13 bases between them. CDR3 residues: CASSQDHGSGSYEQYF. For the CDR3, the DNA is TGCGCCAGCAGCCAAGACCACGGCTCAGGGTCCTACGAGCAGTACTTC.

The rearrangement joins TRBV2 to TRBJ1-3; a weak D match, TRBD1 (5 bases). The germline V gene has CDR1 SNHLY and CDR2 FYNNEI. There are 14 residues in the CDR3. Between the trimmed V and J ends, which lost 8 bases and 0 bases, there was a span of 11 bases. Written as DNA, the CDR3 is TGTGCCAGCCATACAGGATACTCTGGAAACACCATATATTTT. Translating it yields CASHTGYSGNTIYF.

This chain connects TRBV9 to TRBJ1-4, with D perhaps matching TRBD1 (6 bases). Germline assignment: CDR1 SGDLS and CDR2 YYNGEE. The CDR3 has 15 residues. With 0 bases removed from V and 4 bases from J, the gap between germline ends came to 10 bases. CDR3: CASSVEGGYNEKLFF. The CDR3 nucleotides read TGTGCCAGCAGCGTAGAAGGGGGTTATAATGAAAAACTGTTTTTT.

This clone was counted only a few times. Here the CDR3 DNA reads TGTGCCAGCAGTGTTAACCCGGGACAGGGGAGGGGGACCCAGTACTTC. It encodes CASSVNPGQGRGTQYF. V and J are TRBV2 and TRBJ2-5, with 10 bases aligning to TRBD1. The germline gives CDR1 SNHLY, CDR2 FYNNEI. V was clipped by 4 bases and J by 7 bases; unmatched bases: 12. This CDR3 is 16 amino acids long.

This sequence joins TRBV7-2 and TRBJ1-1, with D perhaps matching TRBD1 (5 bases). Germline V CDR1 and CDR2: SGHTA, FQGNSA. The CDR3 is 14 residues long. V lost 6 bases, J lost 13 bases, and 24 bases lay in between. This CDR3 is CASSTGGRSTRGFF. The DNA of the CDR3 is TGTGCCAGCAGTACCGGGGGGAGATCGACACGGGGTTTCTTT.

The chain uses TRBV4-2 and TRBJ1-2; the D gene is possibly TRBD1 (5 bases). The germline CDR1 and CDR2 sequences are LGHNA and YNFKEQ. Trimming took off 1 base at V and 3 bases at J, with 9 bases between the two ends. The CDR3 spans 14 residues. The CDR3 spells CASSQADRDYGYTF. In nucleotides, the CDR3 is TGTGCCAGCAGCCAAGCAGACAGAGACTATGGCTACACCTTC.

The chain has TRBV30 and TRBJ1-6; no clear D gene. From germline, CDR1 is GTSNPN and CDR2 SVGIG (reference sequence). Trimming removed 2 bases at V and 9 bases at J, with 8 bases between. The CDR3 sequence is 12 residues long. CDR3 in DNA: TGTGCCTGGAGTTCCGAGCGTTCACCCCTCCACTTT. It translates to CAWSSERSPLHF.

The V call is TRBV24-1, the J call TRBJ2-7; 10 positions match TRBD2. Germline assignment: CDR1 KGHDR and CDR2 SFDVKD. Unmatched junction bases numbered 8, after V lost 7 bases and J lost 3 bases. CDR3 length: 15 residues. The CDR3 is CATRASGSVVYEQYF. The CDR3 DNA reads as TGTGCCACCAGGGCTAGCGGGAGTGTGGTCTACGAGCAGTACTTC.

V and J are TRBV19 and TRBJ2-2; possible D gene TRBD2, 5 bases. This CDR3 is built from 18 residues. The V end was cut by 7 bases, the J end by 10 bases, with 31 bases between. Germline V gene sequence: CDR1 LNHDA, CDR2 SQIVND (reference sequence). CDR3 nucleotides: TGTGCCAGTACCCCCTCGAGCGGCAGATACATCGGTTACGTGGAGCTGTTTTTT. Translating gives CASTPSSGRYIGYVELFF.

The chain uses TRBV30 and TRBJ1-1, with 8 bases aligning to TRBD1. The V gene end was trimmed by 0 bases and the J gene end by 6 bases; junction bases not matched to a gene: 6. The length of the CDR3 is 14 residues. Germline V gene lookup returns CDR1 GTSNPN and CDR2 SVGIG (reference sequence). This chain's CDR3 is CAWSVTGGAAEAFF. CDR3 DNA sequence: TGTGCCTGGAGTGTAACAGGGGGGGCAGCTGAAGCTTTCTTT. The full variable domain, in which reference TRBV30 and TRBJ1-1 provide the parts outside the CDR3, is SQTIHQWPATLVQPVGSPLSLECTVEGTSNPNLYWYRQAAGRGLQLLFYSVGIGQISSEVPQNLSASRPQDRQFILSSKKLLLSDSGFYLCAWSVTGGAAEAFFGQGTRLTVV.

This clone was counted between two and nine times. CDR3 DNA: TGTGCCAGTTCCTTACGCAGGGAAGTACGAAACACCATATATTTT. Amino acids: CASSLRREVRNTIYF. The rearrangement links TRBV19 to TRBJ1-3; possible D gene TRBD1, 5 bases. The V gene lost 8 bases and the J gene lost 5 bases, with 19 bases spanning the gap. The length of the CDR3 is 15 residues. The V gene's germline CDR1 is LNHDA and CDR2 SQIVND (reference sequence).

This rearrangement joins TRBV14 to TRBJ2-1, with D unresolved. The CDR3 sequence is 16 residues long. The germline gives CDR1 SGHDN, CDR2 FVKESK. V dropped 3 bases and J dropped 0 bases, with 12 bases sitting between them. The DNA of the CDR3 is TGTGCCAGCAGCCACCCTCCACAGAGCTCCTACAATGAGCAGTTCTTC. Amino acid sequence: CASSHPPQSSYNEQFF.

J is TRBJ1-2 and V is TRBV29-1; 7 bases agree with TRBD1. Germline loops: CDR1 SQVTM, CDR2 ANQGSEA. The CDR3 is 17 residues long. V was clipped by 3 bases and J by 5 bases; unmatched bases: 18. CDR3 sequence reads: CSVDIPEILDRPYGYTF. CDR3 bases: TGCAGCGTTGATATACCGGAAATATTGGACAGGCCATATGGCTACACCTTC.

The chain couples TRBV3-1 (or the pseudogene TRBV3-2) to TRBJ1-1; 11 bases fit TRBD1. The V gene end was trimmed by 1 base and the J gene end by 7 bases; junction bases not matched to a gene: 5. The CDR3 consists of 15 residues. Looked up from germline, CDR1 is LGHDT and CDR2 is YNNKEL (reference sequence). The CDR3 protein is CASSQGTGGAYEAFF. The CDR3 nucleotides are TGTGCCAGCAGCCAAGGGACAGGGGGCGCATATGAAGCTTTCTTT.

The chain employs TRBV12-5 and TRBJ2-2, with TRBD1 identical over 7 bases. V lost 3 bases to trimming and J lost 0 bases; unmatched junction nucleotides: 4. The CDR3 length is 16 residues. The V gene's germline CDR1 is LGHNT and CDR2 FRNRAP. The CDR3 DNA follows: TGTGCTAGTGGTTTTGTCCAGGGGGCGAACACCGGGGAGCTGTTTTTT. Translating it yields CASGFVQGANTGELFF.

The CDR3 loop reads CASTAGGNTEAFF. CDR3 bases: TGTGCCAGCACGGCGGGAGGAAACACTGAAGCTTTCTTT. The V and J genes are TRBV6-4 and TRBJ1-1; D is unclear. The CDR3 length is 13 residues. The V gene lost 7 bases and the J gene lost 2 bases, with 11 bases spanning the gap. Per germline, CDR1 MRHNA and CDR2 SNTAGT.

This clone was detected only a few times. The V and J genes are TRBV6-5 and TRBJ1-2; no definite D call. CDR3 length: 13 residues. Trimming pared 7 bases from V and 3 bases from J, leaving 12 bases between. Germline CDR1 MNHEY, CDR2 SVGAGI. This CDR3 is CASNSGRDYGYTF. The DNA of the CDR3 is TGTGCCAGCAACTCTGGGCGGGACTATGGCTACACCTTC.

The chain has TRBV10-1 and TRBJ1-1; 8 bases line up with TRBD1. V was pared by 7 bases and J by 0 bases, with 4 bases of the junction left unmatched. This CDR3 is 14 amino acids long. In germline, CDR1 is WNHNN, CDR2 SYGVQD (reference sequence). CDR3 bases: TGCGCCAGCACCGCAGGGGGCTTGAACACTGAAGCTTTCTTT. Translated, it gives CASTAGGLNTEAFF.